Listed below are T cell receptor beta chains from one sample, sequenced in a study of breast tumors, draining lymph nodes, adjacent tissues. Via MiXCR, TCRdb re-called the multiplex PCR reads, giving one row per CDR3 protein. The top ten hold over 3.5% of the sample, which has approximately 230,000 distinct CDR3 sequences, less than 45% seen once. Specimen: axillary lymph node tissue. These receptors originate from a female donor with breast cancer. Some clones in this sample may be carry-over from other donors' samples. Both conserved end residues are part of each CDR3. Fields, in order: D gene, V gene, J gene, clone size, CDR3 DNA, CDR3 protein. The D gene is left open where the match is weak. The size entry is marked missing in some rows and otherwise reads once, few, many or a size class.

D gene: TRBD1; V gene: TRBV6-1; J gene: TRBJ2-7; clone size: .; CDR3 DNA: TGTGCCAGCAGACACAGGGGGCGCGGGTCTAGCGAATCCTACGAGCAGTACTTC; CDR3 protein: CASRHRGRGSSESYEQYF
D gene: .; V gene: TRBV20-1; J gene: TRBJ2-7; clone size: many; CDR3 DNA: TGCAGGGGGTTCAGGAAGCAGTACTTC; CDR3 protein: CRGFRKQYF
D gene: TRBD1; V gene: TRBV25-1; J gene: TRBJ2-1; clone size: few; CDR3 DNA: TGTGCCAGCAAAAACCGGGACAGTCCCTACAATGAGCAGTTCTTC; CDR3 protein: CASKNRDSPYNEQFF
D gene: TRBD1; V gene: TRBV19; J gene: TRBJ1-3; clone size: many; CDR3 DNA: TGTGCCAGTAGTATGGACAGGGGTAAAGGTGGAAACGCCATATATTTT; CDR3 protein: CASSMDRGKGGNAIYF
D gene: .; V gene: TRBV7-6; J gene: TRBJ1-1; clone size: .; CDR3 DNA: TGTGCCAGCAGCGACCCGGGGACTGAAGCTTTCTTT; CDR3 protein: CASSDPGTEAFF
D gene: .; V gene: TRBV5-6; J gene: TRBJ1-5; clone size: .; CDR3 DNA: TGTGCCAGCAGCTTGGGGCATGGTTTCCGGGACGCCTCCTACGAGCATTTT; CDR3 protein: CASSLGHGFRDASYEHF
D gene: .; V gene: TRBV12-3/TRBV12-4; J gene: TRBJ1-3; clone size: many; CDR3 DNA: TGTGCCAGTTGTTATTTGATCTCTGGAAACACCATATATTTT; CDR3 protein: CASCYLISGNTIYF
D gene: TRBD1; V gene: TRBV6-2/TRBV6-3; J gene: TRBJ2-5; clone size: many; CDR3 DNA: TGTGCCAGCCAGAGAGGGGGCCTGGAGACCCAGTACTTC; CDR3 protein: CASQRGGLETQYF
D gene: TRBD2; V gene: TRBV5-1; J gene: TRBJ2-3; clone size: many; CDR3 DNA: TGCGCCAGCAGCTTGGTCGGCGGGGGGGCCGTCGATACGCAGTATTTT; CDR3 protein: CASSLVGGGAVDTQYF
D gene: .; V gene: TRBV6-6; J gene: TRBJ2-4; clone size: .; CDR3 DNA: TGTGCCAGCCAGGGGAAGGGGGGTTTGGCCAAAAACATTCAGTACTTC; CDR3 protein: CASQGKGGLAKNIQYF
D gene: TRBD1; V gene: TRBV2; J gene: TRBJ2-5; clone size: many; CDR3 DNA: TGTGCCAGCAGCCGGGACAGCCATTCCAAGGAGACCCAGTACTTC; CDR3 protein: CASSRDSHSKETQYF
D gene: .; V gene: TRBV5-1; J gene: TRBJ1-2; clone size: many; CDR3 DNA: TGCGCCAGCAGCTTGGCCGGGGGGAATTCTAACTATGGCTACACCTTC; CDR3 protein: CASSLAGGNSNYGYTF
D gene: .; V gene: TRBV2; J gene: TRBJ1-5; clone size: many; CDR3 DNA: TGTGCCAGCAGGGTCCAGGGAAATCAGCCCCAGCATTTT; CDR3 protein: CASRVQGNQPQHF
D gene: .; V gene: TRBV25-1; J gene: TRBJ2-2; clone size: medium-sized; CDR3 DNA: TGTGCCAGCAGTGAGGCTCGGCCTAACACCGGGGAGCTGTTTTTT; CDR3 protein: CASSEARPNTGELFF
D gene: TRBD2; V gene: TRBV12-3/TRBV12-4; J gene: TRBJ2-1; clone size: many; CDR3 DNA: TGTGCCAGCAGTTTTAGTCTAGCGGGGCGCAATGAGCAGTTCTTC; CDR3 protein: CASSFSLAGRNEQFF
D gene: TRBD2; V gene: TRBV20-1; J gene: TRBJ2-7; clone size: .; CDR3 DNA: TGCAGTGCGGGAACTAGCGGGAGGGCCGGTTTCTACGAGCAGTACTTC; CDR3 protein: CSAGTSGRAGFYEQYF
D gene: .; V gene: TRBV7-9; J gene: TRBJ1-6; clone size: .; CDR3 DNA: TGTGCCAGCCGCCTCTCGGGCCTCAATAATCCACCCCTCCACTTT; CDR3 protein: CASRLSGLNNPPLHF
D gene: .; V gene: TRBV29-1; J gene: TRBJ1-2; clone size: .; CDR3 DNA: TGCAGCGTTGGGGGACTAGCGGGGGGTGGTAGCACCTTC; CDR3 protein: CSVGGLAGGGSTF
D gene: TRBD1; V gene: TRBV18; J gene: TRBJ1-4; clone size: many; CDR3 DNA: TGTGCCAGCTCACCCGACAGGGGGGCTGAAAAACTGTTTTTT; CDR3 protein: CASSPDRGAEKLFF
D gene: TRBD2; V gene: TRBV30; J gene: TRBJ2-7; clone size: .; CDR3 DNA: TGTGCCTGGAGTGGAAGGGGACTAGCGGGATCCGAGCAGTACTTC; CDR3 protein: CAWSGRGLAGSEQYF
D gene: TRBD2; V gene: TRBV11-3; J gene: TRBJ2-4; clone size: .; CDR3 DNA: TGTGCCAGCAGCTTGGGGACTAGCGGGAGTAGAGACATTCAGTACTTC; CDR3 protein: CASSLGTSGSRDIQYF
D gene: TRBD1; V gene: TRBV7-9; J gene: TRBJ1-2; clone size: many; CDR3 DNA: TGTGCCAGCAGCTTAGACAGGGGTTTGAACGGCTACACCTTC; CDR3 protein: CASSLDRGLNGYTF
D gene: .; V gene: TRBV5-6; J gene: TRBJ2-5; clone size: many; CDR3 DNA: TGTGCCAGCAGCTTGGTAGGCGGTAAGACCCAGTACTTC; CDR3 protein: CASSLVGGKTQYF
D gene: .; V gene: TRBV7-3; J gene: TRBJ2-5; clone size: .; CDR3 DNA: TGTGCCAGCAGTCAAGGGGGAAGTGAGACCCAGTACTTC; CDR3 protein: CASSQGGSETQYF
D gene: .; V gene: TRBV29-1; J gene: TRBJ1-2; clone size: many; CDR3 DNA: TGCAGCGTTGAAACACCCTATGGCTACACCTTC; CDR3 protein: CSVETPYGYTF
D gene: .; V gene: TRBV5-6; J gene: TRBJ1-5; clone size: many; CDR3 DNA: TGTGCCAGCAGCTTGTTTACAGTCGTGCAGCCCCAGCATTTT; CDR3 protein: CASSLFTVVQPQHF
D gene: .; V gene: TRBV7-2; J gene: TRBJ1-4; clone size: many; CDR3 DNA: TGTGCCAGCAGCGGAGGGGGGTGGACTGAAAAACTGTTTTTT; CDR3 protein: CASSGGGWTEKLFF
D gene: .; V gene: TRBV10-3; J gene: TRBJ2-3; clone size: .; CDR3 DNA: TGTGCCGTCAGTGATTCAGGGGATCGCACAGATACGCGGTATTTT; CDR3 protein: CAVSDSGDRTDTRYF
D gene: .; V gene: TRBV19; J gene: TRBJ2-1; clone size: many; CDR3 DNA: TGTGCCAGTAGTATAGGGAGTAACAATGAGCAGTTCTTC; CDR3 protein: CASSIGSNNEQFF
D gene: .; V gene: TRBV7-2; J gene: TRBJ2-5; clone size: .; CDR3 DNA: TGTGCCAGCAGCTTAGCGGGGACTGGTGGAGAGACCCAGTACTTC; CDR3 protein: CASSLAGTGGETQYF
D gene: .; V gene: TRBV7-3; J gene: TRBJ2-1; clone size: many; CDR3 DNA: TGTGCCAGCAGCTTAATTAGTGGTCCCCGAAACTACAATGAGCAGTTCTTC; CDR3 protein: CASSLISGPRNYNEQFF
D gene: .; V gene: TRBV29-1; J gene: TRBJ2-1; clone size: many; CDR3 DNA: TGCAGCGTTGTATCGGTTTCCTCCTACAATGAGCAGTTCTTC; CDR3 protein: CSVVSVSSYNEQFF
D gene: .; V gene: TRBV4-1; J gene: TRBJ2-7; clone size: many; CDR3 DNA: TGCGCCAGCAGCCAAGATAAGGACAAAGAATACGAGCAGTACTTC; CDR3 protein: CASSQDKDKEYEQYF
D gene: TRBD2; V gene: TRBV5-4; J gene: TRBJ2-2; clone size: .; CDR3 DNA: TGTGCCAGCAGCTCAGGACTAGCCACCGGGGAGCTGTTTTTT; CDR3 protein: CASSSGLATGELFF
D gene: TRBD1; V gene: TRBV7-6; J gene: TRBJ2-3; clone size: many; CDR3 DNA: TGTGCCAGCAGCCAGACAGGGTCCACAGATACGCAGTATTTT; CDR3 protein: CASSQTGSTDTQYF
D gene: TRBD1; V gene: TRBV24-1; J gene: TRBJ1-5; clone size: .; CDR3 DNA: TGTGCCACCAGTGGGACAGGGGATTGGGGCAATCAGCCCCAGCATTTT; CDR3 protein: CATSGTGDWGNQPQHF
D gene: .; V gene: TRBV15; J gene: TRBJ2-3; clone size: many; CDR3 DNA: TGTGCCACCAGCAGAGTCTTAGGGGGGGCCGACACAGATACGCAGTATTTT; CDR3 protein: CATSRVLGGADTDTQYF
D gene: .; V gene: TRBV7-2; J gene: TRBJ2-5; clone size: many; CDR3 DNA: TGTGCCAGCAGCTTAGGGCAGGGGGGTTTGGAGACCCAGTACTTC; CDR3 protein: CASSLGQGGLETQYF
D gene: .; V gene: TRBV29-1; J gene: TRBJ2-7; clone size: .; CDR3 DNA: TGCAGCCTTGGGACGGGAGAGGGGTACGAGCAGTACTTC; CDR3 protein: CSLGTGEGYEQYF
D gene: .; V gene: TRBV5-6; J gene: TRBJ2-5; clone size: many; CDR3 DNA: TGTGCCAGCAGCTTGCTAGGGCCAGTTCAAGAGACCCAGTACTTC; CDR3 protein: CASSLLGPVQETQYF
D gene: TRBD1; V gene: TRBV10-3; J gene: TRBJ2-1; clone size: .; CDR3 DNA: TGTGCCATCAGCTTGGTAGGACAGGGTCTCAATGAGCAGTTCTTC; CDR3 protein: CAISLVGQGLNEQFF
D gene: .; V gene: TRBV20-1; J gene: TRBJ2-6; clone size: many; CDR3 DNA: TGCAGTGCGGTGGACGGACTCTCTGGGGCCAACGTCCTGACTTTC; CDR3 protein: CSAVDGLSGANVLTF
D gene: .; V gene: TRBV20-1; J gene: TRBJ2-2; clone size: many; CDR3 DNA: TGCAGTGCTAGATTGCGGAACACCGGGGAGCTGTTTTTT; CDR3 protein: CSARLRNTGELFF
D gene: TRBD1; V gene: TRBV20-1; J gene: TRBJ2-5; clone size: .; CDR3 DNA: TGCAGTGCTATCCGGGACAGGGTAGAGACCCAGTACTTC; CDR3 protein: CSAIRDRVETQYF
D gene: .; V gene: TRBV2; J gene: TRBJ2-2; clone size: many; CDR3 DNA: TGTGCCAGCACCAGGGCCCTTACCGGGGAGCTGTTTTTT; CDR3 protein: CASTRALTGELFF
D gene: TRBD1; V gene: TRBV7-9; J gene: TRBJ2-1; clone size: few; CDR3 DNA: TGTGCCAGCTCACCCCCATGGACAGGGGCGAAGAATGAGCAGTTCTTC; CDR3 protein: CASSPPWTGAKNEQFF
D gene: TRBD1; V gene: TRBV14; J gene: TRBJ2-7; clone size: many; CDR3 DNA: TGTGCCAGCAGCCAAGGGACAGGGTGGATATACGAGCAGTACTTC; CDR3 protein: CASSQGTGWIYEQYF
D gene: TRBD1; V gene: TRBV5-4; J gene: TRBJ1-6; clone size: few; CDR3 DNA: TGTGCCAGCAGCGGGACAGCCTATAATTCACCCCTCCACTTT; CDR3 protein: CASSGTAYNSPLHF
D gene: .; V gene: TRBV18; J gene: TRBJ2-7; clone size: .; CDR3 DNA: TGTGCCAGCTCACCGAGGATACGACTAGAGGTCAATGAGCAGTACTTC; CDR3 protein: CASSPRIRLEVNEQYF
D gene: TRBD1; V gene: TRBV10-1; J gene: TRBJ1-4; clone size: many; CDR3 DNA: TGCGCCAGCAGCCCATCGGGACAGACTGAAAAACTGTTTTTT; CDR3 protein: CASSPSGQTEKLFF
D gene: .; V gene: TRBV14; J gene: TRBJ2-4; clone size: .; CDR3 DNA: TGTGCCAGCAGCCAAGGGGGCCTAGCCAAAAACATTCAGTACTTC; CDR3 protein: CASSQGGLAKNIQYF
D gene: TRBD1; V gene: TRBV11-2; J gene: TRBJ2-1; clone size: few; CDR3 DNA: TGTGCCAGCTCACCACTCCCGGACAGGGTGTACAATGAGCAGTTCTTC; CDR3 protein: CASSPLPDRVYNEQFF
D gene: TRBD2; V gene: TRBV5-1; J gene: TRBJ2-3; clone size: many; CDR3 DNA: TGTGCCAGTTCTAGCGGGAGCACAGATACGCAGTATTTT; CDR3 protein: CASSSGSTDTQYF
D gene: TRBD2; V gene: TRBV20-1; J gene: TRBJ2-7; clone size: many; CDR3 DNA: TGCAGTGCTAGAGATAACAGCGGGAACTACGAGCAGTACTTC; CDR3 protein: CSARDNSGNYEQYF